This TCR beta chain is drawn from a study of PD-L1 blockade in urothelial cancer. Study background: Anywhere from 0 to 3 prior chemotherapy regimens had been received by patients.

The V gene lost 2 bases and the J gene lost 7 bases, with 16 bases spanning the gap. In germline, CDR1 is SGHRS, CDR2 YFSETQ. There are 16 residues in the CDR3. Repertoires were generated with immunoSEQ multiplex PCR, while TCRdb's copy carries only in-frame clones and drops some. The data contain 50,000 to 65,000 clones, about 86% of them singletons. The material was PBMCs, obtained around atezolizumab (anti-PD-L1) treatment. V is TRBV5-1 and J is TRBJ1-6; D not resolved. The receptor comes from a man aged 45-65 years with urothelial cancer. The CDR3 nucleotides read TGCGCCAGCAGCTTTGGGCAGGCCGAGCCGAATTCACCCCTCCACTTT. Its translation is CASSFGQAEPNSPLHF.